This T cell receptor beta chain comes out of a study of blood T cell repertoires in COVID-19. The overall study: Spain, Italy and the United States supplied samples that represented acute and convalescent COVID-19. T cells, B-cell-depleted T cells, or PBMCs provided the cDNA or gDNA that served as material.

Trimming pared 6 bases from V and 5 bases from J, leaving 13 bases between. The CDR3 extends over 14 amino acids. Germline V CDR1 and CDR2: MNHEY, SMNVEV (reference sequence). Libraries were prepared by immunoSEQ multiplex PCR; TCRdb keeps only in-frame clonotypes and omits some of them. This table has around 130,000 clones, roughly 84% appearing once. This clone has more than one count but fewer than ten. The chain has TRBV27 and TRBJ2-2; D ambiguous. The sequenced sample was peripheral blood. The sequence was collected from a man aged 25 to 40 with COVID-19, enrolled during active disease. The CDR3 nucleotides are TGTGCCAGCAGACCAACCTGGGCGACCGGGGAGCTGTTTTTT. It translates to CASRPTWATGELFF.